The 15 T cell receptor beta chains below were found in one sample sequenced in a study of vaccination effects on CD4 cells after COVID-19. TCRdb keeps only in-frame clones here, not all; method: immunoSEQ multiplex PCR. In the table there are 50,000 or so clones, approximately 70% of which are singletons. Their recognized antigens are unknown. It was after around eleven days of culture that CD4+ T cells were isolated. Specimen: CD4+ T cells from PBMCs cultured without peptide, collected before COVID-19 vaccination. These receptors originate from a human donor who received a COVID-19 vaccine.

This clone was counted between two and nine times. This chain links TRBV27 with TRBJ1-2; 7 positions match TRBD1. This CDR3 contains 15 residues. Looked up from germline, CDR1 is MNHEY and CDR2 is SMNVEV (reference sequence). Trimming at V came to 2 bases and at J to 4 bases, leaving 7 bases not matched to a gene. The CDR3, as DNA: TGTGCCAGCAGTTTAAAGATGGGACAGTCCTATGGCTACACCTTC. Translating it yields CASSLKMGQSYGYTF.

This clone was counted only a few times. This chain connects TRBV2 to TRBJ2-1, with 14 bases fitting TRBD2. V lost 6 bases, J lost 9 bases, and 7 bases stayed unmatched. Germline CDR1 and CDR2: SNHLY and FYNNEI. The CDR3 is made up of 15 amino acids. CDR3 in DNA: TGTGCCAGCAGGGGGACTAGCGGGAGAGTCGGTGAGCAGTTCTTC. Translating it yields CASRGTSGRVGEQFF.

The rearrangement links TRBV23-1 to TRBJ2-5; 7 bases align to TRBD2. TRBV23-1 is identified as an open reading frame with a role that is uncertain. The CDR3 has 14 residues. V gave up 4 bases and J gave up 4 bases; unmatched junction bases: 6. The CDR3 is CASSPGLERETQYF. The CDR3 DNA follows: TGCGCCAGCAGTCCTGGACTAGAAAGAGAGACCCAGTACTTC.

This clone showed up just a few times. V usage is TRBV25-1 and J usage is TRBJ2-6; D remains unclear. Looked up from germline, CDR1 is MGHDK and CDR2 is SYGVNS. V was clipped by 5 bases and J by 0 bases, with 8 bases between them. This CDR3 spans 15 amino acids. CDR3 region: CASSQLFSGANVLTF. The CDR3 DNA sequence: TGTGCCAGCAGTCAGTTGTTCTCTGGGGCCAACGTCCTGACTTTC.

This chain connects TRBV19 to TRBJ1-1, with TRBD1 matching 9 bases. Trimming at V came to 4 bases and at J to 0 bases, leaving 6 bases not matched to a gene. CDR3 length: 16 amino acids. Germline CDR1 LNHDA, CDR2 SQIVND (reference sequence). The CDR3 DNA follows: TGTGCCAGTAGTACCCCGACAGGGGGTTTGAACACTGAAGCTTTCTTT. Its translation: CASSTPTGGLNTEAFF. The whole variable domain, remainder taken from reference TRBV19 and TRBJ1-1, is DGGITQSPKYLFRKEGQNVTLSCEQNLNHDAMYWYRQDPGQGLRLIYYSQIVNDFQKGDIAEGYSVSREKKESFPLTVTSAQKNPTAFYLCASSTPTGGLNTEAFFGQGTRLTVV.

This clone was seen a few times. The chain is built from TRBV5-6 and TRBJ1-3, with D unclear. Germline-derived CDR1 and CDR2 are SGHDT and YYEEEE. The V end lost 3 bases, the J end lost 6 bases, and 19 bases lay between the germline ends. The CDR3 is 16 residues long. CDR3 bases: TGTGCCAGCAGCTACCCTCTTGGGGTTGGAGAAAACACCATATATTTT. It encodes CASSYPLGVGENTIYF.

This clone was counted once. The rearrangement links TRBV19 to TRBJ2-1; 10 bases align to TRBD2. J was trimmed by 6 bases and V by 4 bases; bases with no gene match: 6. This CDR3 spans 15 amino acids. CDR1 and CDR2 from the germline V gene are LNHDA and SQIVND (reference sequence). The CDR3 nucleotides are TGTGCCAGTAGTAGGGTAGCGGGAGGTGCCAATGAGCAGTTCTTC. As protein: CASSRVAGGANEQFF.

This clone appeared a few times. This rearrangement joins TRBV6-4 to TRBJ2-2; D not certain. Germline V CDR1 and CDR2: MRHNA, SNTAGT. Trimming stripped 5 bases from V and 1 base from J, with 8 bases between. The CDR3 has 14 amino acids. CDR3 in DNA: TGTGCCAGCAGTCGCGAAAGGAACACCGGGGAGCTGTTTTTT. Amino acid sequence: CASSRERNTGELFF.

This chain uses TRBV2 with TRBJ1-6; no reliable D call. CDR3 length: 14 amino acids. Trimming took off 6 bases at V and 0 bases at J, with 6 bases between the two ends. In germline, CDR1 is SNHLY, CDR2 FYNNEI. The CDR3 nucleotides read TGTGCCAGCAGCCGAAGCTCCTATAATTCACCCCTCCACTTT. It translates to CASSRSSYNSPLHF.

The chain has TRBV3-1 (or the pseudogene TRBV3-2) and TRBJ1-2, with D uncertain. Deletions cut 3 bases from V and 3 bases from J, with 11 bases between. CDR3 length: 14 amino acids. Germline V lookup: CDR1 LGHDT, CDR2 YNNKEL (reference sequence). CDR3 nucleotide sequence: TGTGCCAGCAGCCAGGAGGGAAGGGACTATGGCTACACCTTC. This translates into CASSQEGRDYGYTF.

This sequence joins TRBV3-1 (or the pseudogene TRBV3-2) and TRBJ2-2; D is possibly TRBD2 (6 bases). The V gene lost 6 bases and the J gene lost 0 bases, with 8 bases spanning the gap. Germline lookup yields CDR1 LGHDT and CDR2 YNNKEL (reference sequence). The length of the CDR3 is 14 residues. The CDR3 bases are TGTGCCAGCAGGGCTAGCGCGAACACCGGGGAGCTGTTTTTT. This codes for CASRASANTGELFF.

J is TRBJ2-2 and V is TRBV6-5; D is unclear. V lost 9 bases and J 5 bases, leaving 10 bases between the germline ends. This CDR3 has 12 residues. CDR1 and CDR2 (germline): MNHEY, SVGAGI. The CDR3 sequence is CASLRGTGELFF. The CDR3 DNA reads TGTGCCAGTCTTAGAGGTACCGGGGAGCTGTTTTTT.

The chain joins TRBV28 to TRBJ1-2; D uncertain. Germline lookup yields CDR1 MDHEN and CDR2 SYDVKM. This CDR3 contains 14 residues. Trimming removed 3 bases from V and 3 bases from J, with 11 bases in between. CDR3 protein: CASSLGRTYYGYTF. As DNA, the CDR3 is TGTGCCAGCAGTTTGGGCAGGACTTACTATGGCTACACCTTC.

This sequence joins TRBV7-9 and TRBJ1-2; 9 positions agree with TRBD1. The CDR3 runs 15 residues. CDR1 is SEHNR and CDR2 is FQNEAQ in the germline V gene (reference sequence). Trimming removed 2 bases from V and 6 bases from J; junction bases left unmatched: 7. The CDR3 nucleotides read TGTGCCAGCAGCTTAAGACAGGGGGTCTCGGATGGCTACACCTTC. It yields the protein CASSLRQGVSDGYTF.

J is TRBJ2-6 and V is TRBV11-2; D unclear. Germline V CDR1 and CDR2: SGHAT, FQNNGV. CDR3 size: 15 residues. With 6 bases removed from V and 0 bases from J, the gap between germline ends came to 9 bases. CDR3 sequence (DNA): TGTGCCAGCAGGCCCCCTTACTCTGGGGCCAACGTCCTGACTTTC. Protein product: CASRPPYSGANVLTF.